This T cell receptor beta chain was recorded in a study of T cells after yellow fever vaccination (dated by TCRdb to between 2018 and 2020). About the investigation overall: Libraries from fractions with low cell numbers were prepared with the SMART-Seq v4 Ultra Low Input RNA kit. To follow T-cell clones before and after primary and booster YFV17D yellow fever vaccination, bulk TCR alpha and beta repertoires were sequenced over time. Two healthy male donors, one aged 18 to 30 and one aged 30 to 40 years, made up the cohort. Blood samples were taken at several timepoints before and after primary and secondary immunization, and bulk PBMC replicates and cell subsets were isolated. What the work shows at the level of the full study, not this receptor alone: Most clones expanded after primary vaccination were re-detected after the booster (approximately 95% of CD4 and 88% of CD8), suggesting broad memory maintenance. The secondary T-cell response was found to be weaker but faster than the primary response, with a peak reached on day 5 rather than on day 15. FACS-sorted repertoires could contain abundant contaminating clonotypes from the bulk population, so computational filtering was required. A small share of clonotypes occurred in both CD4 and CD8 compartments, likely arising from convergent recombination. Because the study included only a couple of donors, the extent to which the findings can be generalized is limited.

CDR1 and CDR2 are drawn from the germline V gene: SGHRS, YFSETQ. Inclusive of the bounding cysteine and phenylalanine, the CDR3 is 15 residues long. Kept here is only the CDR3 DNA, which spans 45 bases and is read in frame from base 1. Cut back by 5 bases and 4 bases, the V and J ends lie 16 bases apart. The sample's treatment or condition, from its label and the paper: live attenuated yellow fever vaccine strain. At every blood-draw timepoint, two biological replicates of bulk PBMCs were collected. A standard Ficoll-Paque protocol was used to isolate PBMCs from peripheral blood. TriZol was used to extract RNA from bulk PBMCs, CD4 and CD8 fractions, and dextramer-positive and dextramer-negative fractions. Only a few counts were recorded for this clonotype. Which antigen it targets is not known. Base qualities are not at hand, and no much larger clone is one base apart. TCR cDNA was made using 5'RACE template switching, a step that added a universal primer site and unique molecular identifiers. Priming for cDNA synthesis came from both the TCR alpha and TCR beta constant segments. Library amplification involved two PCR steps, and the second step added sample barcodes and sequencing adapters. Libraries were sequenced on Illumina HiSeq 2500 (2x100 bp) or NovaSeq (2x150 bp). Processing in the source paper ran as follows. MIGEC handled demultiplexing of reads and collapsing into UMI consensus sequences, while MiXCR performed V(D)J alignment. Vaccine-responding clonotypes were defined with edgeR using replicate PBMC samples, requiring FDR below 0.01 and a log2 fold change above 5 up to day 15. Each bulk clonotype received a CD4 or CD8 identity based on whether the sequenced CD4 or CD8 repertoire contained that clonotype at higher abundance. The raw public reads went through TCRdb reprocessing: fastp at Q25, MiXCR clone calling, in-frame beta chains kept. Identical CDR3 proteins give one entry, which carries the most common genes and DNA. Here the V and J calls rest on TCRdb's processing, not on the authors' analysis. Within this sample are about 550,000 distinct CDR3 sequences, with 15% to 20% of them counted one time only. The ten largest account for around 15% of the sample.

In this chain, TRBV5-1 is recombined with TRBJ2-1; the D segment could be TRBD2, given 5 matching bases. This specimen consisted of PBMCs, obtained 15 days after the yellow fever booster vaccination. The receptor's source is a man between 25 and 39 years old who received the YFV17D yellow fever vaccine. The DNA reads as follows: TGCGCCAGCAGGGCAGCCGGGGAGCAGTACAATGAGCAGTTCTTC. Translated, it reads CASRAAGEQYNEQFF. The entire variable domain, with the stretches around the CDR3 drawn from the reference TRBV5-1 and TRBJ2-1 proteins, is KAGVTQTPRYLIKTRGQQVTLSCSPISGHRSVSWYQQTPGQGLQFLFEYFSETQRNKGNFPGRFSGRQFSNSRSEMNVSTLELGDSALYLCASRAAGEQYNEQFFGPGTRLTVL.